Following are 10 T cell receptor beta chains from one sample sequenced in a study of T cell repertoires in cytomegalovirus infection. TCRdb recomputed calls from the reads with MiXCR, one row per CDR3 protein. Of around 100,000 distinct CDR3 sequences in the sample, 16% were seen once. The sample consisted of PBMCs. The source of these receptors is a human donor in good health (CMV status not recorded). Some clones in this sample may be carry-over from other donors' samples.

This clonotype was detected ten times or more. The chain couples TRBV10-3 to TRBJ1-1; no definite D call. CDR1 and CDR2 from the germline V gene are ENHRY and SYGVKD. With 0 bases removed from V and 0 bases from J, the gap between germline ends came to 8 bases. The CDR3 runs to 15 residues. The CDR3, as DNA: TGTGCCATCAGTGAGTCGCGGGGTTTGAACACTGAAGCTTTCTTT. It specifies CAISESRGLNTEAFF.

This clonotype was detected many times. The V call is TRBV19, the J call TRBJ1-4, with TRBD1 matching over 8 bases. V dropped 6 bases and J dropped 10; count of bases not matched to a gene: 10. CDR1 LNHDA and CDR2 SQIVND come from the germline V gene (reference sequence). The CDR3 spans 14 residues. Written as DNA, the CDR3 is TGTGCCAGTAGCACGACAGGGGACGCCACAAAACTGTTTTTT. Translating gives CASSTTGDATKLFF.

This clonotype came up many times. The chain uses TRBV7-3 and TRBJ1-2; unclear D gene. V was trimmed by 2 bases and J by 2 bases, leaving 9 bases between them. Germline V lookup: CDR1 SGHTA, CDR2 FQGTGA. This CDR3 has 14 residues. The CDR3 sequence: CASSLDSTNYGYTF. CDR3 bases: TGTGCCAGCAGCTTAGATTCCACGAACTATGGCTACACCTTC.

The chain uses TRBV6-4 and TRBJ2-1; D is tentatively TRBD1 or TRBD2 (6 bases each). V shed 3 bases and J shed 6 bases, with 9 bases lying between them. Germline V gene sequence: CDR1 MRHNA, CDR2 SNTAGT. CDR3 length: 13 amino acids. CDR3 sequence (DNA): TGTGCCAGCAGTGATGAGGGGGGCAATGAGCAGTTCTTC. This translates into CASSDEGGNEQFF.

This clonotype was seen ten or more times. The gene calls are TRBV7-2 and TRBJ2-3; no firm D call. The CDR3 is 12 residues long. Germline CDR1 reads SGHTA; CDR2 reads FQGNSA. Trimming took 5 bases from V and 3 from J, leaving 6 bases between them. CDR3 in amino acids: CASSVQTDTQYF. The CDR3 nucleotides are TGTGCCAGCAGCGTGCAGACAGATACGCAGTATTTT.

Details on this clonotype: At one of its ends the junction is not consistent with the germline gene, which may arise from a read error. The rearrangement joins TRBV6-2 or TRBV6-3 to TRBJ2-5; tentatively, D is TRBD2 (5 bases). This CDR3 is built from 14 residues. Germline V gives CDR1 MNHEY, CDR2 SVGEGT. DNA of the CDR3: TGTGCCAGCAGTTACGAGGGAACCCCAGAGACCCAGCACTTC. Encoded protein: CASSYEGTPETQHF.

This sequence joins TRBV29-1 and TRBJ1-1; D is unresolved. The CDR3 loop spans 15 amino acids. Germline-derived CDR1 and CDR2 are SQVTM and ANQGSEA. V lost 2 bases and J 3 bases, leaving 16 bases between the germline ends. The CDR3 region is CSVERAWQVYTEAFF. The CDR3 DNA reads TGCAGCGTTGAAAGAGCTTGGCAGGTTTACACTGAAGCTTTCTTT.

This clonotype showed up many times. The chain employs TRBV7-8 and TRBJ1-2; possible D gene TRBD1, 5 bases. The CDR3 totals 16 residues. V lost 5 bases, J lost 0 bases, and 16 bases lay in between. Looked up from germline, CDR1 is SGHVS and CDR2 is FQNEAQ. For the CDR3, the DNA is TGTGCCAGCAGCCCAGGATGGGACGGCTCTAACTATGGCTACACCTTC. Translated: CASSPGWDGSNYGYTF.

The table lists this clonotype with many counts. The chain joins TRBV7-2 to TRBJ1-6; D is unclear. V lost 1 base to trimming and J lost 6 bases, with 10 bases between them. Germline V gene sequence: CDR1 SGHTA, CDR2 FQGNSA. This CDR3 is built from 15 residues. Here the CDR3 reads CASSLEWPGNSPLHF. Here the CDR3 DNA reads TGTGCCAGCAGCTTAGAGTGGCCGGGTAATTCACCCCTCCACTTT.

The chain links TRBV5-4 to TRBJ2-3; D may match TRBD1 or TRBD2 (5 bases each). CDR3 size: 14 residues. Germline V CDR1 and CDR2: SGHNT, YYREEE (reference sequence). Trimming removed 2 bases at V and 1 base at J, with 8 bases between. This chain's CDR3 is CASSLGDRTDTQYF. For the CDR3, the DNA is TGTGCCAGCAGCTTAGGGGACCGCACAGATACGCAGTATTTT.